Below are 23 T cell receptor beta chains sequenced from a single sample in a study of blood T cell repertoires in COVID-19. Clones were read by immunoSEQ multiplex PCR, and TCRdb kept only the in-frame ones, dropping some. The sample includes about 200,000 clones, more than 75% of them seen just once. The sequencing sample was made of peripheral blood. The receptors originated from a human donor in a cohort sampled during active COVID-19.

This clone was counted once. The chain combines TRBV7-9 with TRBJ2-7; tentative D call: TRBD1 (6 bases). The V gene lost 5 bases and the J gene lost 1 base, with 12 bases spanning the gap. The length of the CDR3 is 14 residues. The germline gives CDR1 SEHNR, CDR2 FQNEAQ (reference sequence). CDR3 loop: CASSLPDRSYEQYF. CDR3 in DNA: TGTGCCAGCAGCCTCCCGGACAGATCCTACGAGCAGTACTTC. The variable domain in full, with the rest retrieved from reference TRBV7-9 and TRBJ2-7, is DTGVSQNPRHKITKRGQNVTFRCDPISEHNRLYWYRQTLGQGPEFLTYFQNEAQLEKSRLLSDRFSAERPKGSFSTLEIQRTEQGDSAMYLCASSLPDRSYEQYFGPGTRLTVT.

This clone showed up just once. The chain employs TRBV27 and TRBJ1-2, with D maybe TRBD1 (6 bases). In germline, CDR1 is MNHEY, CDR2 SMNVEV (reference sequence). The CDR3 sequence is 13 residues long. V was trimmed by 6 bases and J by 2 bases, leaving 10 bases between them. This CDR3 is CASRNQGNYGYTF. Written as DNA, the CDR3 is TGTGCCAGCAGAAATCAGGGGAACTATGGCTACACCTTC.

The V and J genes are TRBV5-6 and TRBJ1-6; D is undetermined. V was trimmed by 2 bases and J by 8 bases, leaving 11 bases between them. The CDR3 has 14 amino acids. Germline V gene sequence: CDR1 SGHDT, CDR2 YYEEEE. Here the CDR3 reads CASSLGGRHSPLHF. The CDR3 nucleotides are TGTGCCAGCAGCTTAGGCGGGAGACATTCACCCCTCCACTTT.

V and J are TRBV6-2 or TRBV6-3 and TRBJ2-7, with 7 bases that match TRBD2. The CDR3 consists of 15 residues. V dropped 5 bases and J dropped 0; count of bases not matched to a gene: 7. Germline lookup yields CDR1 MNHEY and CDR2 SVGEGT. In DNA form, the CDR3 reads TGTGCCAGCAGTACGGGGGAGGGCTCCTCCTACGAGCAGTACTTC. This translates into CASSTGEGSSYEQYF.

For the CDR3, the DNA is TGTGCCAGCAGCGTAGGTACAGGGTGGAATGAAAAACTGTTTTTT. It translates to CASSVGTGWNEKLFF. The V call is TRBV9, the J call TRBJ1-4; a weak D match, TRBD1 (6 bases). The CDR3 has 15 amino acids. V was shortened by 0 bases and J by 5 bases, with 11 bases between the two germline ends. CDR1 SGDLS and CDR2 YYNGEE come from the germline V gene. The variable domain in full, with the rest retrieved from reference TRBV9 and TRBJ1-4, is DSGVTQTPKHLITATGQRVTLRCSPRSGDLSVYWYQQSLDQGLQFLIQYYNGEERAKGNILERFSAQQFPDLHSELNLSSLELGDSALYFCASSVGTGWNEKLFFGSGTQLSVL.

The gene calls are TRBV5-4 and TRBJ2-5, with 9 bases aligning to TRBD2. Germline-derived CDR1 and CDR2 are SGHNT and YYREEE (reference sequence). CDR3 length: 18 amino acids. V gave up 4 bases and J gave up 3 bases; unmatched junction bases: 16. CDR3 sequence: CASSLNGGGAIGEETQYF. In nucleotides, the CDR3 is TGTGCCAGCAGCCTGAACGGCGGGGGGGCCATTGGGGAAGAGACCCAGTACTTC.

The chain links TRBV6-5 to TRBJ2-5; 8 positions match TRBD1. Germline-derived CDR1 and CDR2 are MNHEY and SVGAGI. CDR3 length equals 12 residues. J was trimmed by 7 bases and V by 6 bases; bases with no gene match: 4. The CDR3: CASRQQGGTQYF. CDR3 coding DNA: TGTGCCAGCAGACAACAGGGGGGGACCCAGTACTTC.

The genes are TRBV18 and TRBJ1-1; D may be TRBD1 (5 bases). The CDR3 covers 15 residues. Germline V CDR1 and CDR2: KGHSH, LQKENI. With 3 bases removed from V and 3 bases from J, the gap between germline ends came to 14 bases. The chain's CDR3 is CASSPQRGRDTEAFF. The CDR3 nucleotides are TGTGCCAGCTCACCCCAACGGGGGAGGGACACTGAAGCTTTCTTT.

This chain uses TRBV14 with TRBJ2-1, with 10 bases matching TRBD2. CDR3 length: 16 residues. Per germline, CDR1 SGHDN and CDR2 FVKESK. The V and J ends lost 3 bases and 5 bases, in that order; junction bases with no gene match: 7. In nucleotides, the CDR3 is TGTGCCAGCAGCCATGAACTAGCGGGGAGAAACAATGAGCAGTTCTTC. This translates into CASSHELAGRNNEQFF.

This chain links TRBV5-1 with TRBJ2-1, with 8 bases aligning to TRBD2. Germline values: CDR1 SGHRS, CDR2 YFSETQ. The CDR3 totals 14 residues. Losses at the gene ends were 4 bases for V and 2 bases for J; bases not matched to a gene: 2. The CDR3 DNA reads TGCGCCAGCAGCGGACTAGCTACCTACAATGAGCAGTTCTTC. As protein: CASSGLATYNEQFF.

This clone was seen a single time. This sequence joins TRBV7-8 and TRBJ2-1; 12 nucleotides agree with TRBD2. V was pared by 6 bases and J by 10 bases, with 13 bases of the junction left unmatched. Germline V CDR1 and CDR2: SGHVS, FQNEAQ. The CDR3 sequence is 16 residues long. CDR3 sequence reads: CASSPPGLAGRVEQFF. DNA for the CDR3: TGTGCCAGCAGTCCACCGGGACTAGCGGGTAGAGTGGAGCAGTTCTTC. Supplemented by reference TRBV7-8 and TRBJ2-1, the full variable domain reads GAGVSQSPRYKVAKRGQDVALRCDPISGHVSLFWYQQALGQGPEFLTYFQNEAQLDKSGLPSDRFFAERPEGSVSTLKIQRTQQEDSAVYLCASSPPGLAGRVEQFFGPGTRLTVL.

The rearrangement links TRBV6-2 or TRBV6-3 to TRBJ2-7, with TRBD1 matching over 9 bases. The V and J ends lost 5 bases and 4 bases, in that order; junction bases with no gene match: 9. Germline V gene lookup returns CDR1 MNHEY and CDR2 SVGEGT. The CDR3 runs 15 residues. The CDR3 loop reads CASSRPGDRVYEQYF. CDR3 coding DNA: TGTGCCAGCAGTCGACCCGGGGACAGGGTTTACGAGCAGTACTTC.

The chain employs TRBV3-1 (or the pseudogene TRBV3-2) and TRBJ2-1; 10 bases align to TRBD1. Unmatched junction bases numbered 6, after V lost 4 bases and J lost 6 bases. From germline, CDR1 is LGHDT and CDR2 YNNKEL (reference sequence). The CDR3 spans 15 residues. The chain's CDR3 is CASSPTGQGPNEQFF. CDR3 nucleotides: TGTGCCAGCAGCCCCACGGGACAGGGGCCCAATGAGCAGTTCTTC.

The J gene is TRBJ1-2, the V gene TRBV5-5; perhaps TRBD1 as D (6 bases). Germline loops: CDR1 SGHKS, CDR2 YYEKEE (reference sequence). CDR3 length: 13 residues. V lost 3 bases to trimming and J lost 7 bases, with 13 bases between them. CDR3 region: CASSYRVSSGYTF. The CDR3 DNA follows: TGTGCCAGCAGCTACAGGGTCTCGAGTGGCTACACCTTC.

V gene TRBV6-1 combines with J gene TRBJ2-4; 7 bases match TRBD2. From germline, CDR1 is MNHNS and CDR2 SASEGT. V trimming: 0 bases; J trimming: 0 bases; junction bases outside the gene matches: 5. The length of the CDR3 is 17 residues. CDR3 loop: CASSEARRGSAKNIQYF. The CDR3, as DNA: TGTGCCAGCAGTGAAGCGCGGCGGGGGTCAGCCAAAAACATTCAGTACTTC.

The rearrangement uses TRBV18 and TRBJ2-6; 7 nucleotides agree with TRBD1. V lost 1 base to trimming and J lost 0 bases; unmatched junction nucleotides: 3. This CDR3 is 17 amino acids long. Germline assignment: CDR1 KGHSH and CDR2 LQKENI. CDR3 in DNA: TGTGCCAGCTCACCACAGGGGGCCTTCTCTGGGGCCAACGTCCTGACTTTC. It translates to CASSPQGAFSGANVLTF.

CDR3 DNA sequence: TGTGCCAGCAGCCAAGACCGACTAGCCCTTAATTCACCCCTCCACTTT. Protein product: CASSQDRLALNSPLHF. V gene TRBV14 combines with J gene TRBJ1-6, with no clear D. Germline lookup yields CDR1 SGHDN and CDR2 FVKESK. The CDR3 covers 16 residues. Trimming cost V 0 bases and J 6 bases, with 12 bases left between them.

This chain uses TRBV7-9 with TRBJ2-3; 7 bases map to TRBD2. Per the germline V gene, CDR1 is SEHNR and CDR2 is FQNEAQ (reference sequence). The CDR3 is made up of 14 amino acids. J lost 0 bases, V lost 4 bases, and 1 base had no gene match. CDR3 residues: CASSSSGSTDTQYF. The CDR3 nucleotides read TGTGCCAGCAGCTCTAGCGGAAGCACAGATACGCAGTATTTT.

The J gene is TRBJ1-2, the V gene TRBV6-5; 8 bases match TRBD1. Germline CDR1 MNHEY, CDR2 SVGAGI. The CDR3 runs 15 residues. The junction had 17 bases not matched to a gene; V was cut back by 8 bases and J by 9 bases. The chain's CDR3 is CASGQGTGGFMSYTF. CDR3 bases: TGTGCCAGCGGACAGGGAACGGGGGGTTTCATGAGCTACACCTTC.

This chain connects TRBV18 to TRBJ1-3; D remains unclear. V lost 1 base and J 0 bases, leaving 10 bases between the germline ends. Germline assignment: CDR1 KGHSH and CDR2 LQKENI. The CDR3 contains 16 residues. Here the CDR3 DNA reads TGTGCCAGCTCACCACTCGGACTAAACTCTGGAAACACCATATATTTT. Protein product: CASSPLGLNSGNTIYF.

The V call is TRBV10-1, the J call TRBJ2-1; 9 bases are shared with TRBD2. CDR3 length: 15 residues. Per germline, CDR1 WNHNN and CDR2 SYGVQD (reference sequence). The J segment lost 6 bases and the V segment lost 3 bases, leaving 6 bases of the junction unmatched. CDR3 sequence: CASSESRGGVNEQFF. In nucleotides, the CDR3 is TGCGCCAGCAGTGAATCGCGGGGGGGCGTCAATGAGCAGTTCTTC.

V usage is TRBV2 and J usage is TRBJ2-7; 9 bases map to TRBD2. The CDR3 sequence is 15 residues long. V shed 2 bases, J shed 0 bases, and the junction held 2 bases outside the gene matches. Germline CDR1 SNHLY, CDR2 FYNNEI. The DNA of the CDR3 is TGTGCCAGCAGTGAACTTAGCGGGAGCTCCTACGAGCAGTACTTC. This sequence encodes CASSELSGSSYEQYF.

This chain links TRBV6-5 with TRBJ2-7; 9 positions agree with TRBD1. V shed 6 bases, J shed 2 bases, and the junction held 8 bases outside the gene matches. CDR1 is MNHEY, CDR2 SVGAGI, per germline. The CDR3 is 15 amino acids. This CDR3 is CASRRGRQGAYEQYF. The CDR3, as DNA: TGTGCCAGCAGAAGGGGAAGACAGGGGGCCTACGAGCAGTACTTC.